The present T cell receptor beta chain was sequenced within a study of radiotherapy plus CTLA-4 blockade in lung cancer. Study-wide background: Objective response was observed in more than 15% of patients, and disease control in less than 35%. The study's findings and limits: Blood-borne expansion of tumor-derived TCR clones followed radiotherapy plus ipilimumab.

Focal radiation was given together with CTLA-4 blockade (ipilimumab) to patients with chemo-refractory metastatic non-small-cell lung cancer. CDR1 is MDHEN, CDR2 SYDVKM, per germline. The CDR3 contains 15 residues. V lost 2 bases and J lost 6; bases outside the gene matches: 7. Of note for this clone: The target antigen is unknown.

Using immunoSEQ multiplex PCR, the repertoire was profiled, and TCRdb retains in-frame clones only, with some absent. This table has around 90,000 clones, about 85% appearing once. The sequence was obtained from a human donor with non-small cell lung cancer that progressed on radiotherapy plus ipilimumab. Here the sequenced sample was peripheral blood, taken from a patient treated with radiotherapy plus ipilimumab. This chain uses TRBV28 with TRBJ1-5, with 7 bases lining up with TRBD1. Written as DNA, the CDR3 is TGTGCCAGCAGTTTAGGAGGGGGCGCAGGTCAGCCCCAGCATTTT. Amino acids: CASSLGGGAGQPQHF.